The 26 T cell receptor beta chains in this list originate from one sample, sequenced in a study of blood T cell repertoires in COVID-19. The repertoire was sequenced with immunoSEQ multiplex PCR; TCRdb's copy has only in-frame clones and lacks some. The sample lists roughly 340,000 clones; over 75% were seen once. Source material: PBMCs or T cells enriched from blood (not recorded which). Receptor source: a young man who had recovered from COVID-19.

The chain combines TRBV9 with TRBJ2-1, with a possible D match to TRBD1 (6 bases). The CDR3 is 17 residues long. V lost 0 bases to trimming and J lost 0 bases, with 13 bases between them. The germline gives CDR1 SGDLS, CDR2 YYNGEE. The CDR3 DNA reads TGTGCCAGCAGCGTAGGAACAGGGTCAAGCTCCTACAATGAGCAGTTCTTC. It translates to CASSVGTGSSSYNEQFF.

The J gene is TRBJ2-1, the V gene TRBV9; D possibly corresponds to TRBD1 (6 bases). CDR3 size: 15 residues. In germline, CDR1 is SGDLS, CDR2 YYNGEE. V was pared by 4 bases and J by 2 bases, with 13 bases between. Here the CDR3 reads CASSLGRGPYNEQFF. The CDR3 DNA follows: TGTGCCAGCAGCCTTGGCAGGGGCCCCTACAATGAGCAGTTCTTC.

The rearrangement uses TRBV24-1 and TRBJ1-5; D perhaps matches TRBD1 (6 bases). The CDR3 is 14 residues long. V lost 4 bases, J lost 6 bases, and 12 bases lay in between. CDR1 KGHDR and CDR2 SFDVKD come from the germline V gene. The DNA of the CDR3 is TGTGCCACCAGTGAAACAGGGATGTCTCAGCCCCAGCATTTT. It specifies CATSETGMSQPQHF.

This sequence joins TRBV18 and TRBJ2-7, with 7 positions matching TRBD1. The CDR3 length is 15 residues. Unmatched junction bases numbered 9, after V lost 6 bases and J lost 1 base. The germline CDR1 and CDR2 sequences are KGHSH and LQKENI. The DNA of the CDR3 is TGTGCCAGCTCCGAGGGACAGACAGTATCCTACGAGCAGTACTTC. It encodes CASSEGQTVSYEQYF.

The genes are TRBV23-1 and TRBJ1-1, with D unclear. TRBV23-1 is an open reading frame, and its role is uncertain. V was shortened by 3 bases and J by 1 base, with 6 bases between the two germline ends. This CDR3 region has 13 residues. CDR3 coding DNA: TGCGCCAGCAGTCAGCGGGAGAACACTGAAGCTTTCTTT. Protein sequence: CASSQRENTEAFF.

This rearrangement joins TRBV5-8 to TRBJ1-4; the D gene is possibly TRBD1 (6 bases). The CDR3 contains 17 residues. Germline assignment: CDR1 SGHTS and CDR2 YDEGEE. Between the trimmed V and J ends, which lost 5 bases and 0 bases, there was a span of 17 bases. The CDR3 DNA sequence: TGTGCCAGCAGTCTAATTATCACAGGGTCAACTAATGAAAAACTGTTTTTT. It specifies CASSLIITGSTNEKLFF. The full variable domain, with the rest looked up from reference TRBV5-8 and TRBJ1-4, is EAGVTQSPTHLIKTRGQQATLRCSPISGHTSVYWYQQALGLGLQFLLWYDEGEERNRGNFPPRFSGRQFPNYSSELNVNALELEDSALYLCASSLIITGSTNEKLFFGSGTQLSVL.

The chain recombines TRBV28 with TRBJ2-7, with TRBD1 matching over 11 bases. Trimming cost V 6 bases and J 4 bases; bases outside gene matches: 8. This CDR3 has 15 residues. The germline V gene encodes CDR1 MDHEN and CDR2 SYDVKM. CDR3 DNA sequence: TGTGCCAGCAGCCAGGGACAGGGGGTTTTATACGAGCAGTACTTC. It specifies CASSQGQGVLYEQYF. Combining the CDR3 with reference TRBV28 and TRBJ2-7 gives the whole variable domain DVKVTQSSRYLVKRTGEKVFLECVQDMDHENMFWYRQDPGLGLRLIYFSYDVKMKEKGDIPEGYSVSREKKERFSLILESASTNQTSMYLCASSQGQGVLYEQYFGPGTRLTVT.

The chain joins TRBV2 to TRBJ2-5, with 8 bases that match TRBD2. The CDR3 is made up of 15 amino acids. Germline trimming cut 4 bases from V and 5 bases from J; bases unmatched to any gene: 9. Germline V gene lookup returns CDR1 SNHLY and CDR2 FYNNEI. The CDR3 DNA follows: TGTGCCAGCAGTGGAGTTAGCGGGGCCAGGGAGACCCAGTACTTC. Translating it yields CASSGVSGARETQYF.

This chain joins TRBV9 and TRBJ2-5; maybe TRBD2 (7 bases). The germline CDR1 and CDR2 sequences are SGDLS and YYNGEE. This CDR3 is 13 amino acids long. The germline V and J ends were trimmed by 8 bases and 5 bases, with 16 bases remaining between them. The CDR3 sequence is CASGGDNWETQYF. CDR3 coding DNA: TGTGCCAGTGGGGGGGACAATTGGGAGACCCAGTACTTC.

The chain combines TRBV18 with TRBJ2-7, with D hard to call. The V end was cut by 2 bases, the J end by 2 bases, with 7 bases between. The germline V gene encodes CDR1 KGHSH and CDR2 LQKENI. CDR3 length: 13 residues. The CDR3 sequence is CASSPAEAYEQYF. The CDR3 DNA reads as TGTGCCAGCTCACCAGCAGAAGCCTACGAGCAGTACTTC.

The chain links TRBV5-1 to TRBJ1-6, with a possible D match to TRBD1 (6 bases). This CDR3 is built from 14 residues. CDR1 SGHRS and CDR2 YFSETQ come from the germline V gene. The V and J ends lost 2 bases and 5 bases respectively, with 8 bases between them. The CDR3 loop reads CASSFDRNNSPLHF. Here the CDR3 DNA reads TGCGCCAGCAGCTTCGACAGGAATAATTCACCCCTCCACTTT.

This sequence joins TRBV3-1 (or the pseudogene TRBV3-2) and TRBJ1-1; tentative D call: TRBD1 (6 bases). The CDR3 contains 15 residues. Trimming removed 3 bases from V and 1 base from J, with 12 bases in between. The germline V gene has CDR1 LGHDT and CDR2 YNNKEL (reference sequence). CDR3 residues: CASSQTGRGNTEAFF. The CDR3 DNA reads TGTGCCAGCAGCCAGACAGGACGGGGGAACACTGAAGCTTTCTTT.

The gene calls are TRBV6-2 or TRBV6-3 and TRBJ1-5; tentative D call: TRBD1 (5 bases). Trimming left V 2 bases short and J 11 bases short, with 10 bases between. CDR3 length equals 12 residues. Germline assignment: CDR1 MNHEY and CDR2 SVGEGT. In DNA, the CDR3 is TGTGCCAGCAGTTACGGCGGAGGGGCCCAGCATTTT. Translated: CASSYGGGAQHF.

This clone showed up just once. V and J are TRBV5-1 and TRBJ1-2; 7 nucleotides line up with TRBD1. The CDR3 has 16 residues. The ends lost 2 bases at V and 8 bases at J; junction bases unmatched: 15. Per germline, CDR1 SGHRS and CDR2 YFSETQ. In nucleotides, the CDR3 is TGCGCCAGCAGCTTTAGACAGGGTCGAGAATCGAGCGGCTACACCTTC. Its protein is CASSFRQGRESSGYTF.

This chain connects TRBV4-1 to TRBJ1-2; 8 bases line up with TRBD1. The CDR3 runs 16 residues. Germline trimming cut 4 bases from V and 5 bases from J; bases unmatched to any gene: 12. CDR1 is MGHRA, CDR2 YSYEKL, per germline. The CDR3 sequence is CASSRGAGGLNYGYTF. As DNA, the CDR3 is TGCGCCAGCAGCCGAGGGGCAGGGGGCCTCAATTATGGCTACACCTTC.

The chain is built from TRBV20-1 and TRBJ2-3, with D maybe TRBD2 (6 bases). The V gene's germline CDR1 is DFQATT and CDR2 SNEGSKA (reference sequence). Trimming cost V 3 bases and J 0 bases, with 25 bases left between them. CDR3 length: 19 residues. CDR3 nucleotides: TGCAGTGCTAGTATTTGGTTCGCTAGCGCAATCCCTAGCACAGATACGCAGTATTTT. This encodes CSASIWFASAIPSTDTQYF.

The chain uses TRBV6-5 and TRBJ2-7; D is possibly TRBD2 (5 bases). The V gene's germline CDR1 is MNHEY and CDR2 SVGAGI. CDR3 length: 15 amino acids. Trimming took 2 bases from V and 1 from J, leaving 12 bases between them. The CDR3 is CASSYIGRRSYEQYF. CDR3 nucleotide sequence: TGTGCCAGCAGTTACATTGGGAGAAGGTCCTACGAGCAGTACTTC.

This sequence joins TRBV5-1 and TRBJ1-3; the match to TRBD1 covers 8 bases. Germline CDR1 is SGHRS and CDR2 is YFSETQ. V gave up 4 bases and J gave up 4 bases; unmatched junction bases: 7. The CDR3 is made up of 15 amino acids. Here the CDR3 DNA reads TGCGCCAGCAGCCTCAGGACAGGGATCGGAAACACCATATATTTT. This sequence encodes CASSLRTGIGNTIYF.

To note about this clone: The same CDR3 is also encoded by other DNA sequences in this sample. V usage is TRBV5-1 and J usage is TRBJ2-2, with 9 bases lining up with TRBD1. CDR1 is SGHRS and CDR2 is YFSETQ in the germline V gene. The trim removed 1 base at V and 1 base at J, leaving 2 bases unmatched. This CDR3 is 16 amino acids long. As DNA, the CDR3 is TGCGCCAGCAGCTTGAGGGACAGGGTGAACACCGGGGAGCTGTTTTTT. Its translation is CASSLRDRVNTGELFF.

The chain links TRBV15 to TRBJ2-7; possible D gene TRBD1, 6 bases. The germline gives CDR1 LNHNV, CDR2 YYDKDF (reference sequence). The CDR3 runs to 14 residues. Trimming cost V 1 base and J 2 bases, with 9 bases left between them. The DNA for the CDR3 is TGTGCCACCAGCAGAGTCGGACAGACCTACGAGCAGTACTTC. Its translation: CATSRVGQTYEQYF.

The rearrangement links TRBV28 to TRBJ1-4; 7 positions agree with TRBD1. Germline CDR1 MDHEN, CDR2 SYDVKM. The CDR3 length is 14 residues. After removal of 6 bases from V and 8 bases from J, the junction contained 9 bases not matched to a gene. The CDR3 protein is CASSPTGPREKLFF. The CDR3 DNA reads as TGTGCCAGCAGCCCGACAGGGCCGAGGGAAAAACTGTTTTTT.

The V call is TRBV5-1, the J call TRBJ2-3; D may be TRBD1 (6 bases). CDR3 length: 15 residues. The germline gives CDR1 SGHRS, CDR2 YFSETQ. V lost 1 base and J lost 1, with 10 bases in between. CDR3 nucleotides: TGCGCCAGCAGCTTGAGGGGGTTGGGCACAGATACGCAGTATTTT. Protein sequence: CASSLRGLGTDTQYF.

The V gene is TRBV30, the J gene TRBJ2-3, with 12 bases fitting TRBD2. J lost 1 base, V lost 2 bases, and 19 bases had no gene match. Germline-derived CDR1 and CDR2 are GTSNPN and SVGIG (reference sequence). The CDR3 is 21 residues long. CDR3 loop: CAWSLTPGSRLAGGRTDTQYF. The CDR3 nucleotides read TGTGCCTGGAGTCTCACCCCCGGGTCTCGGCTAGCGGGAGGGCGCACAGATACGCAGTATTTT.

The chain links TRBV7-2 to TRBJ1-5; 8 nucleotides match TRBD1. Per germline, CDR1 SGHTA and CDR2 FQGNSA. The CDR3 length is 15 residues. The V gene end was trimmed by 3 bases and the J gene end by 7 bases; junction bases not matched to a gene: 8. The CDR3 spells CASSLGRGRMQPQHF. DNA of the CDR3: TGTGCCAGCAGCTTGGGCAGGGGGCGCATGCAGCCCCAGCATTTT.

CDR3 nucleotide sequence: TGTGCCAGCAGCCAAGGGGTTTATGGCAGGGGATACGAGCAGTACTTC. Amino acids: CASSQGVYGRGYEQYF. The chain is built from TRBV3-1 (or the pseudogene TRBV3-2) and TRBJ2-7; possible D gene TRBD1, 6 bases. Germline-derived CDR1 and CDR2 are LGHDT and YNNKEL (reference sequence). The V end was cut by 1 base, the J end by 4 bases, with 17 bases between. The CDR3 covers 16 residues.

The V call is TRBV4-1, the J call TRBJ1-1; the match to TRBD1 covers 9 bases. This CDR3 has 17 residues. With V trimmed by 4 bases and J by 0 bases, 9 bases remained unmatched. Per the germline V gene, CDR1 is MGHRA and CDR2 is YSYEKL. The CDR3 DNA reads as TGCGCCAGCAGCCTAACCCGGGACAGGGTGATGAACACTGAAGCTTTCTTT. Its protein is CASSLTRDRVMNTEAFF.